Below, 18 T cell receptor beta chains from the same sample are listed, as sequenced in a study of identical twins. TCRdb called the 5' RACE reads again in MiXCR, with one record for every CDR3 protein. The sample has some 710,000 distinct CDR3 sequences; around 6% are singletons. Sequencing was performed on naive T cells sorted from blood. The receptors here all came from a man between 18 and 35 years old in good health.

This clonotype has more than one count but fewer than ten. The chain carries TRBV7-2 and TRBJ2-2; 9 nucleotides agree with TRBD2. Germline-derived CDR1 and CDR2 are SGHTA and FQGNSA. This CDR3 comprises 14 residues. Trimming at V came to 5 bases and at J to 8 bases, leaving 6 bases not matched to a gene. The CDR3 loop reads CASSPVTSGGELFF. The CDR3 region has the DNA TGTGCCAGCAGCCCTGTTACTAGCGGGGGGGAGCTGTTTTTT.

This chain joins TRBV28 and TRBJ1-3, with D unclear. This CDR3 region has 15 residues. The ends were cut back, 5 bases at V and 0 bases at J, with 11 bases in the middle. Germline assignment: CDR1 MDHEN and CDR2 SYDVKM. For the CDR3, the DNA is TGTGCCAGCAGTACCCGGCGGGCCTCTGGAAACACCATATATTTT. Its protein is CASSTRRASGNTIYF.

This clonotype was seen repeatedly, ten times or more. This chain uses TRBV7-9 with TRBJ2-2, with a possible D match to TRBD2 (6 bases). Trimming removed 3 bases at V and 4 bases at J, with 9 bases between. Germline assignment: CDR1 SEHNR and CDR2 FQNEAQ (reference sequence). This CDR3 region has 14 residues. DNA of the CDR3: TGTGCCAGCAGCTTTGCGCGGGGCACCGGGGAGCTGTTTTTT. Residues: CASSFARGTGELFF.

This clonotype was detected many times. This CDR3 is CSWGASGNNEQFF. In DNA form, the CDR3 reads TGCAGCTGGGGAGCCTCGGGAAACAATGAGCAGTTCTTC. The V call is TRBV29-1, the J call TRBJ2-1, with D maybe TRBD2 (5 bases). Germline CDR1 SQVTM, CDR2 ANQGSEA. The V end was cut by 8 bases, the J end by 5 bases, with 16 bases between. This CDR3 has 13 residues.

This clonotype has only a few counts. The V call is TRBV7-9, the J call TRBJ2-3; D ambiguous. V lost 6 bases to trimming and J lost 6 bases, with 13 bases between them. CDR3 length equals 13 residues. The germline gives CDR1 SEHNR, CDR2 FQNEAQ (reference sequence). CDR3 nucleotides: TGTGCCAGCAGTCAAAACCCTCTTGATACGCAGTATTTT. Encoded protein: CASSQNPLDTQYF.

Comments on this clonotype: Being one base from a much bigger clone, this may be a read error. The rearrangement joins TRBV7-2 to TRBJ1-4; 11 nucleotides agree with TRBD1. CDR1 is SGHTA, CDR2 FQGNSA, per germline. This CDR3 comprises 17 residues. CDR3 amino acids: CASSLFPGQGGNEQLFF. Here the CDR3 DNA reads TGTGCCAGCAGCTTATTCCCGGGACAGGGGGGTAATGAACAACTGTTTTTT.

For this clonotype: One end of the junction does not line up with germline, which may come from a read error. In DNA form, the CDR3 reads TGTGCCAGCAGCCCTCCGGGACTAGCGGGAGGGTCGGTCTTC. Protein product: CASSPPGLAGGSVF. This sequence joins TRBV7-9 and TRBJ2-1, with 16 bases that match TRBD2. CDR1 and CDR2 (germline): SEHNR, FQNEAQ (reference sequence). The CDR3 loop spans 14 amino acids.

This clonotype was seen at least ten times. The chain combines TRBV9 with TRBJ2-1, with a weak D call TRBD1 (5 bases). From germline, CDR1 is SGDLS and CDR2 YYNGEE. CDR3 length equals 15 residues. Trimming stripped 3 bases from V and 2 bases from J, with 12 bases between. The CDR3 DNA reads TGTGCCAGCAGCGGCAGGGTCGCCCCCTACAATGAGCAGTTCTTC. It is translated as CASSGRVAPYNEQFF.

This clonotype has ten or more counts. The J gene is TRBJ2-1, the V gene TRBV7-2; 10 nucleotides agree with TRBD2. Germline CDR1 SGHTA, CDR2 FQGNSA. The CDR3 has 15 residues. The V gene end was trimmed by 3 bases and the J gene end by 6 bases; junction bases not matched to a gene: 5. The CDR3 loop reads CASSFSGRTGNEQFF. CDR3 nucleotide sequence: TGTGCCAGCAGCTTTAGCGGGAGGACTGGCAATGAGCAGTTCTTC.

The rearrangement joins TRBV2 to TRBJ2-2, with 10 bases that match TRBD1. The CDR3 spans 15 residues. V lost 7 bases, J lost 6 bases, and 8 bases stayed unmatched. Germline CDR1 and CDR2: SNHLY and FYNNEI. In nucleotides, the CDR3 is TGTGCCAGCAATCCGGGACAGGGGAGCCCCGGGGAGCTGTTTTTT. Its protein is CASNPGQGSPGELFF.

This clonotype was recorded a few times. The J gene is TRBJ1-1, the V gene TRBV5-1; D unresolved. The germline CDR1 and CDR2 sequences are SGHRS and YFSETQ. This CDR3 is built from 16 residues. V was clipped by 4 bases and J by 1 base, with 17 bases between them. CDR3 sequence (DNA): TGCGCCAGCAGCAAAGTGGTCGGTTCTCGGAACACTGAAGCTTTCTTT. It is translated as CASSKVVGSRNTEAFF.

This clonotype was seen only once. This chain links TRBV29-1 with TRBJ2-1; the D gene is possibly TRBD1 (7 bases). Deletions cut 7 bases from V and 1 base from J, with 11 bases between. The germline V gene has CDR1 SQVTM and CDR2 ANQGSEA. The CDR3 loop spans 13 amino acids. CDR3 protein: CSGRGASYNEQFF. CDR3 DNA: TGCAGCGGCAGGGGGGCATCCTACAATGAGCAGTTCTTC.

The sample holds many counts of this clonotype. CDR3 DNA sequence: TGCGCCAGCAGCCAGGGGGCGCGAGATGAGCAGTTCTTC. Translating gives CASSQGARDEQFF. The chain links TRBV5-1 to TRBJ2-1, with 8 bases matching TRBD1. The J segment lost 8 bases and the V segment lost 4 bases, leaving 5 bases of the junction unmatched. Germline CDR1 reads SGHRS; CDR2 reads YFSETQ. CDR3 length equals 13 residues.

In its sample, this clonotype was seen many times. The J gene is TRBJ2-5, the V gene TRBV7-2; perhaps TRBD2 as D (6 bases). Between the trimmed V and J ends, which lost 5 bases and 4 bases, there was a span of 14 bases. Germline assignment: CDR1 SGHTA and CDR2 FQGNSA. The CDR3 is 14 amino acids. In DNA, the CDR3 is TGTGCCAGCAGCCTTGGAGGGGTGTCAGAGACCCAGTACTTC. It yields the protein CASSLGGVSETQYF. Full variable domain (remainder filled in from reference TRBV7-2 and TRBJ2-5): GAGVSQSPSNKVTEKGKDVELRCDPISGHTALYWYRQSLGQGLEFLIYFQGNSAPDKSGLPSDRFSAERTGGSVSTLTIQRTQQEDSAVYLCASSLGGVSETQYFGPGTRLLVL.

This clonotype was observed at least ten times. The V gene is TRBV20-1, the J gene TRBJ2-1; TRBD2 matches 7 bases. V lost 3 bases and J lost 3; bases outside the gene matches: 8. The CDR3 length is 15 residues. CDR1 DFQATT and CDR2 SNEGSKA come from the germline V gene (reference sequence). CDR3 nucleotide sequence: TGCAGTGCTAGTCTCCGGACGGGAGGCTACAATGAGCAGTTCTTC. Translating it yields CSASLRTGGYNEQFF.

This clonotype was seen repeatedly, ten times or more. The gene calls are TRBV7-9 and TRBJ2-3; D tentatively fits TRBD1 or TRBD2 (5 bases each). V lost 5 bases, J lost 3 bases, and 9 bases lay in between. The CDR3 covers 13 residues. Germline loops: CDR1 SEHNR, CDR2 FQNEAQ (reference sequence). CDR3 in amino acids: CASSPWGTDTQYF. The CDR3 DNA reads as TGTGCCAGCAGCCCCTGGGGGACAGATACGCAGTATTTT.

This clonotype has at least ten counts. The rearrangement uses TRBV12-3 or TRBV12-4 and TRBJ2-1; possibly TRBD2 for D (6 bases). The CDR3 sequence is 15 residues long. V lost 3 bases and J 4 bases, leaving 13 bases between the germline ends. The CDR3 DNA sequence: TGTGCCAGCAGTTTCCGGAGGGGCCGGTACAATGAGCAGTTCTTC. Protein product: CASSFRRGRYNEQFF.

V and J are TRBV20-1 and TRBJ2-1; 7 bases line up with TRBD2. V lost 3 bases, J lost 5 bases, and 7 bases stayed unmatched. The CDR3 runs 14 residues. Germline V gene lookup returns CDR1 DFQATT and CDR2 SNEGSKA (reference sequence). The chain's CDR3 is CSARQLTSDNEQFF. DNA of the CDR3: TGCAGTGCTAGGCAATTAACTAGCGACAATGAGCAGTTCTTC.